What follows is one T cell receptor beta chain and its context. The antigen remains undetermined. These data come from a study of long-term antiretroviral therapy in people with HIV. Regarding the study as a whole: Repertoires looked antigen-experienced, with only a slight naive shift after ART.

Sequencing used immunoSEQ v3.0 at survey level. Sequencing was performed with immunoSEQ multiplex PCR; in TCRdb, only in-frame clones are kept and a portion is missing. Among 30,000 to 40,000 clones listed, roughly 83% were seen once. This TCR was sampled from a man between 18 and 29 years old with HIV. This material consisted of unsorted PBMCs, taken 1.9 years after starting antiretroviral therapy.

The CDR3 bases are TGTGCCACCAGCAGTTCAAATCAGCCCCAGCATTTT. It encodes CATSSSNQPQHF. The rearrangement links TRBV15 to TRBJ1-5; no clear D gene. This CDR3 region has 12 residues. V lost 3 bases to trimming and J lost 4 bases, with 4 bases between them. Germline values: CDR1 LNHNV, CDR2 YYDKDF (reference sequence).